One and the same sample provided the 11 T cell receptor beta chains below, sequenced in a study of shared clonotypes between healthy human individuals. Only in-frame clones appear in the TCRdb table, and some are missing; sequencing was by immunoSEQ multiplex PCR. The sample lists more than 2 million clones; about 95% were seen once. Positive CCR7 selection of CD45RO-negative cells yielded the naive CD8 cells, and terminally differentiated effector memory CD45RA+ cells were excluded. The material sequenced was naive CD8+ T cells sorted from blood. The receptors were sampled from a man in his late teens or twenties in good health.

This clone was seen only once. This sequence joins TRBV6-5 and TRBJ2-6; D is uncertain. Trimming cost V 0 bases and J 0 bases, with 6 bases left between them. The CDR3 runs 16 residues. Germline CDR1 MNHEY, CDR2 SVGAGI. CDR3 coding DNA: TGTGCCAGCAGTTACTCGATGTCCTCTGGGGCCAACGTCCTGACTTTC. Translated: CASSYSMSSGANVLTF.

The chain combines TRBV30 with TRBJ2-2, with 10 bases fitting TRBD2. The CDR3 spans 13 residues. Germline loops: CDR1 GTSNPN, CDR2 SVGIG (reference sequence). The V gene end was trimmed by 4 bases and the J gene end by 6 bases; junction bases not matched to a gene: 2. The CDR3 sequence: CAWMLAGAGELFF. The CDR3 DNA sequence: TGTGCCTGGATGCTAGCGGGAGCCGGGGAGCTGTTTTTT.

This chain links TRBV19 with TRBJ2-3; TRBD2 matches at 12 bases. V lost 2 bases, J lost 4 bases, and 1 base stayed unmatched. Germline CDR1 reads LNHDA; CDR2 reads SQIVND (reference sequence). CDR3 length equals 15 residues. CDR3 bases: TGTGCCAGTAGTATAACTAGCGGGGGGCCAGATACGCAGTATTTT. Protein product: CASSITSGGPDTQYF.

The V call is TRBV29-1, the J call TRBJ2-5, with D unresolved. Germline V CDR1 and CDR2: SQVTM, ANQGSEA. Trimming pared 3 bases from V and 9 bases from J, leaving 26 bases between. The CDR3 is 16 residues long. The DNA of the CDR3 is TGCAGCGTTGACGGATCAGGCCGAATGGCGCATGGGGCCCAGTACTTC. Encoded protein: CSVDGSGRMAHGAQYF.

On this clone itself: Additional DNA sequences in this sample encode the identical CDR3. The rearrangement joins TRBV9 to TRBJ1-1, with TRBD1 matching over 10 bases. The CDR3 totals 14 residues. Unmatched junction bases numbered 3, after V lost 2 bases and J lost 5 bases. Germline V gene data show CDR1 as SGDLS and CDR2 as YYNGEE. The CDR3 DNA reads as TGTGCCAGCAGCGTGACAGGGGGCGGGACTGAAGCTTTCTTT. Amino acid sequence: CASSVTGGGTEAFF.

The J gene is TRBJ2-2, the V gene TRBV7-9; tentatively, D is TRBD1 (5 bases). V lost 1 base, J lost 1 base, and 10 bases lay in between. Germline V gives CDR1 SEHNR, CDR2 FQNEAQ (reference sequence). The CDR3 extends over 16 amino acids. The CDR3 coding sequence is TGTGCCAGCAGCTTAGTACGGCAGGGGAACACCGGGGAGCTGTTTTTT. Its protein product is CASSLVRQGNTGELFF.

This rearrangement joins TRBV28 to TRBJ1-3; D ambiguous. V lost 3 bases, J lost 0 bases, and 9 bases lay in between. The CDR3 totals 15 residues. Germline CDR1 MDHEN, CDR2 SYDVKM. CDR3 sequence reads: CASSLSDFSGNTIYF. CDR3 coding DNA: TGTGCCAGCAGTTTGTCGGACTTCTCTGGAAACACCATATATTTT.

The chain combines TRBV4-3 with TRBJ2-3; TRBD1 agrees at 11 bases. V trimming: 3 bases; J trimming: 4 bases; junction bases outside the gene matches: 3. Germline V gene lookup returns CDR1 LGHNA and CDR2 YSLEER. CDR3 size: 15 residues. Here the CDR3 reads CASSQGQGGADTQYF. As DNA, the CDR3 is TGCGCCAGCAGCCAGGGACAGGGGGGGGCAGATACGCAGTATTTT.

This clone was detected a few times. The DNA of the CDR3 is TGTGCCAGCAGCAAAGTTCGCACTGCGGTAAGCTCCTACGAGCAGTACTTC. This codes for CASSKVRTAVSSYEQYF. The chain carries TRBV21-1 and TRBJ2-7; the table names TRBD2, a call not compared with the DNA. TRBV21-1 is labeled a pseudogene. The CDR3 length is 17 residues.

The rearrangement uses TRBV14 and TRBJ1-2; D is unresolved. V was cut by 9 bases and J by 3 bases, with 11 bases left in between. There are 12 residues in the CDR3. CDR1 is SGHDN and CDR2 is FVKESK in the germline V gene. CDR3: CASGYTDYGYTF. CDR3 sequence (DNA): TGTGCCAGTGGGTACACGGACTATGGCTACACCTTC.

The chain carries TRBV5-1 and TRBJ1-1, with 9 bases identical to TRBD1. With 0 bases clipped from V and 0 bases from J, the junction kept 12 bases outside the gene matches. Germline CDR1 SGHRS, CDR2 YFSETQ. The CDR3 sequence is 19 residues long. This chain's CDR3 is CASSLVFVTGGFMNTEAFF. DNA of the CDR3: TGCGCCAGCAGCTTGGTGTTTGTGACAGGGGGATTCATGAACACTGAAGCTTTCTTT.